This T cell receptor beta chain was documented in a study of T cell responses to AZD1222 COVID-19 vaccine. Study-wide results and limits: Receipt of two AZD1222 doses was followed by a rise in Spike-specific TCR breadth and depth.

The CDR3 sequence is 11 residues long. Deletions cut 6 bases from V and 11 bases from J, with 14 bases between. CDR1 and CDR2 from the germline V gene are SGDLS and YYNGEE. Turning to this clone: Its antigen remains unknown.

The assay was immunoSEQ multiplex PCR, and TCRdb's table has in-frame clones only and misses some. The repertoire consists of tens of thousands of clones, with roughly nine tenths occurring once and the leading ten covering 28%. The sample in question was peripheral blood, obtained 28 days after the second AZD1222 dose. The rearrangement links TRBV9 to TRBJ1-1; D is undetermined. This TCR derives from an adult who received the AZD1222 COVID-19 vaccine. The chain's CDR3 is CASTLRRGAFF. CDR3 in DNA: TGTGCCAGCACCTTACGACGAGGGGCTTTCTTT.